The entry below gives a single T cell receptor beta chain sequence along with its context. This record comes from a study of blood T cell repertoires in COVID-19. About the study: T cells, B-cell-depleted T cells, or PBMCs supplied cDNA or gDNA.

CDR1 and CDR2 (germline): SGHRS, YFSETQ. CDR3 length equals 14 residues. Trimming took 6 bases from V and 6 from J; bases not matched to a gene: 6. The table came from immunoSEQ multiplex PCR; TCRdb's copy has only in-frame clones and leaves some out. The table records some 62,000 clones, more than 60% of them present only once. The TCR comes from a man aged 55 to 70 with acute or convalescent COVID-19. This chain joins TRBV5-1 and TRBJ2-3, with 11 bases matching TRBD2. The sequenced sample consisted of peripheral blood. CDR3 residues: CASKLAGVWDTQYF. As DNA, the CDR3 is TGCGCCAGCAAACTAGCGGGAGTTTGGGATACGCAGTATTTT. Supplemented by reference TRBV5-1 and TRBJ2-3, the full variable domain reads KAGVTQTPRYLIKTRGQQVTLSCSPISGHRSVSWYQQTPGQGLQFLFEYFSETQRNKGNFPGRFSGRQFSNSRSEMNVSTLELGDSALYLCASKLAGVWDTQYFGPGTRLTVL.